This record covers a single T cell receptor beta chain. Sequencing was performed with immunoSEQ multiplex PCR; in TCRdb, only in-frame clones are kept and a portion is missing. This sample has about 34,000 clones; 75% to 95% occur once, and the top ten carry around 11%. J gave up 1 base and V 4 bases, and 8 bases lay outside the gene matches. The CDR3 is 17 amino acids. CDR1 and CDR2 (germline): MGHRA, YSYEKL. The sample belongs to a study of T cell changes during pregnancy in multiple sclerosis. The material sequenced was CD8+ T cells from peripheral blood mononuclear cells, taken before pregnancy. The genes are TRBV4-1 and TRBJ2-7; 12 positions agree with TRBD1. This sequence was found in a female donor with multiple sclerosis, enrolled in a pregnancy study. The CDR3 is CASSLLGQGAISYEQYF. As DNA, the CDR3 is TGCGCCAGCAGCCTATTGGGACAGGGGGCTATTTCCTACGAGCAGTACTTC.